This entry lists 27 T cell receptor beta chains sequenced from one sample in a study of Ad26.COV2.S vaccination and SARS-CoV-2 variants. TCRdb's table, derived via immunoSEQ multiplex PCR, lists solely in-frame clones and lacks some. This table holds 510,000 or so clones, 70% to 90% found once. Treatment in this sample: approximately 18 received Ad26.COV2.S at low or high dose, single or two shots; about 5 received placebo; per-sample allocation not given. Specimens were obtained on day 63 following the first vaccine or placebo injection. The sample in question was peripheral blood, obtained in a trial of Ad26.COV2.S vaccine versus placebo. These receptors all stem from a person aged 18 to 65 who received the Ad26.COV2.S COVID-19 vaccine or a placebo.

This clone has a single count. The chain combines TRBV7-9 with TRBJ1-4; TRBD1 aligns across 11 bases. Germline CDR1 is SEHNR and CDR2 is FQNEAQ (reference sequence). The CDR3 is made up of 15 amino acids. Germline trimming cut 5 bases from V and 4 bases from J; bases unmatched to any gene: 3. CDR3 in DNA: TGTGCCAGCAGCGGAGGGACAGGGGGTAATGAAAAACTGTTTTTT. Translation: CASSGGTGGNEKLFF.

V gene TRBV27 combines with J gene TRBJ1-5; D is unresolved. There are 17 residues in the CDR3. Trimming shortened V by 5 bases and J by 0 bases, and 17 bases separated the two germline ends. The germline CDR1 and CDR2 sequences are MNHEY and SMNVEV (reference sequence). CDR3: CASSPGSGPYSNQPQHF. DNA of the CDR3: TGTGCCAGCAGTCCAGGTTCCGGGCCCTATAGCAATCAGCCCCAGCATTTT.

With regard to this clone: The CDR3 ends on some other residue instead of the conserved phenylalanine or tryptophan, so this is likely a read error. The limits of the CDR3 on the DNA are not certain, so only TCRdb's listed CDR3 is given. This chain links TRBV5-6 with TRBJ2-7; no DNA check was done on the table's D call, TRBD1. The CDR3 comprises 13 residues, both ends counted. Germline CDR1 SGHDT, CDR2 YYEEEE. CDR3: CASSSRVRDIVAL.

The chain links TRBV9 to TRBJ2-7; a possible D gene is TRBD2 (6 bases). CDR3 length: 15 residues. V was cut by 3 bases and J by 3 bases, with 16 bases left in between. In germline, CDR1 is SGDLS, CDR2 YYNGEE. The CDR3 coding sequence is TGTGCCAGCAGCGCGCGGGACGCGAGTATCTACGAGCAGTACTTC. Residues: CASSARDASIYEQYF.

The chain combines TRBV7-3 with TRBJ2-3; 7 nucleotides agree with TRBD2. V lost 1 base and J lost 4; bases outside the gene matches: 5. The CDR3 spans 15 residues. Germline V CDR1 and CDR2: SGHTA, FQGTGA. The CDR3 DNA follows: TGTGCCAGCAGCTTAAGCGGGAGATACGCAGATACGCAGTATTTT. This codes for CASSLSGRYADTQYF.

This chain joins TRBV6-6 and TRBJ1-2; D uncertain. The CDR3 loop spans 14 amino acids. Germline V gene sequence: CDR1 MNHNY, CDR2 SVGAGI (reference sequence). V was cut by 9 bases and J by 3 bases, with 17 bases left in between. Here the CDR3 reads CASTNMDGHYGYTF. The CDR3 coding sequence is TGTGCCAGTACGAATATGGACGGCCACTATGGCTACACCTTC.

The chain joins TRBV6-5 to TRBJ1-6; D perhaps matches TRBD1 (5 bases). Trimming took 2 bases from V and 7 from J, leaving 15 bases between them. Per germline, CDR1 MNHEY and CDR2 SVGAGI. The CDR3 is 16 amino acids. The CDR3 region has the DNA TGTGCCAGCAGTTACCTCGGGACGGACCCAAATTCACCCCTCCACTTT. Protein: CASSYLGTDPNSPLHF.

A note on this clone: The junction departs from germline at one end; a sequencing error may be responsible. Other DNA variants within this sample encode the same CDR3. The rearrangement links TRBV30 to TRBJ1-2, with no clear D. The CDR3 is 13 residues long. CDR1 is GTSNPN, CDR2 SVGIG, per germline (reference sequence). This chain's CDR3 is CAWIVGVGYGYTF. Written as DNA, the CDR3 is TGTGCCTGGATAGTGGGAGTAGGCTATGGCTACACCTTT.

As for this clone: Mismatch with germline at one junction end may stem from a read error. The CDR3 reads CHTAGTGALSGTNVLTF. The DNA for the CDR3 is TGTCACACTGCGGGGACAGGGGCCCTCTCTGGGACCAACGTCCTGACTTTC. This chain links TRBV2 with TRBJ2-6; 10 bases are a match to TRBD1. Per the germline V gene, CDR1 is SNHLY and CDR2 is FYNNEI. This CDR3 contains 17 residues.

The chain is built from TRBV30 and TRBJ1-5, with D possibly being TRBD1 (6 bases). The CDR3 length is 15 residues. The germline gives CDR1 GTSNPN, CDR2 SVGIG (reference sequence). Trimming left V 5 bases short and J 4 bases short, with 18 bases between. The CDR3 DNA reads as TGTGCCTGGGGTGAACAGGGAAGGATGAATCAGCCCCAGCATTTT. It yields the protein CAWGEQGRMNQPQHF.

The table lists this clone with a count of one. The chain recombines TRBV7-9 with TRBJ2-3; TRBD1 agrees at 8 bases. The length of the CDR3 is 18 residues. After removal of 1 base from V and 0 bases from J, the junction contained 9 bases not matched to a gene. Germline V gene lookup returns CDR1 SEHNR and CDR2 FQNEAQ (reference sequence). CDR3 loop: CASSLGLRQGSSTDTQYF. The CDR3 DNA follows: TGTGCCAGCAGCTTAGGGCTGAGACAGGGGTCCAGCACAGATACGCAGTATTTT.

The genes are TRBV19 and TRBJ2-5, with 7 nucleotides matching TRBD2. The junction had 8 bases not matched to a gene; V was cut back by 6 bases and J by 4 bases. This CDR3 has 14 amino acids. Germline CDR1 and CDR2: LNHDA and SQIVND (reference sequence). CDR3 nucleotide sequence: TGTGCCAGTAGGATGGCGGGAGTTGGAGAGACCCAGTACTTC. Translation gives CASRMAGVGETQYF.

The rearrangement uses TRBV2 and TRBJ2-7; D gene uncertain. The CDR3 is made up of 10 amino acids. V gave up 5 bases and J gave up 7 bases, with 6 bases separating them. Germline CDR1 SNHLY, CDR2 FYNNEI. The CDR3 region has the DNA TGTGCCAGCAGTAACGATGAGCAGTACTTC. Translated: CASSNDEQYF.

This chain links TRBV13 with TRBJ2-7; D is possibly TRBD1 or TRBD2 (5 bases each). Looked up from germline, CDR1 is PRHDT and CDR2 is FYEKMQ (reference sequence). The CDR3 covers 15 residues. V was pared by 0 bases and J by 2 bases, with 11 bases between. CDR3: CASSLGARETYEQYF. The CDR3 coding sequence is TGTGCCAGCAGCTTAGGCGCCAGGGAGACCTACGAGCAGTACTTC. Full variable domain (outside the CDR3, taken from reference TRBV13 and TRBJ2-7): AAGVIQSPRHLIKEKRETATLKCYPIPRHDTVYWYQQGPGQDPQFLISFYEKMQSDKGSIPDRFSAQQFSDYHSELNMSSLELGDSALYFCASSLGARETYEQYFGPGTRLTVT.

The chain uses TRBV30 and TRBJ2-7, with a possible D match to TRBD1 (6 bases). V gave up 4 bases and J gave up 4 bases, with 11 bases separating them. The CDR3 loop spans 12 amino acids. Germline-derived CDR1 and CDR2 are GTSNPN and SVGIG (reference sequence). This chain's CDR3 is CAWNARGYEQYF. DNA for the CDR3: TGTGCCTGGAACGCCAGGGGATACGAGCAGTACTTC.

This clone was counted a single time. Other DNA sequences of this sample code for an identical CDR3. The chain is built from TRBV28 and TRBJ1-5; 7 bases match TRBD1. V dropped 5 bases and J dropped 2; count of bases not matched to a gene: 6. This CDR3 has 15 amino acids. The germline V gene encodes CDR1 MDHEN and CDR2 SYDVKM. In DNA form, the CDR3 reads TGTGCCAGCAGTCTGCGGGACAGCCGCAATCAGCCCCAGCATTTT. Protein: CASSLRDSRNQPQHF.

The chain recombines TRBV11-1 with TRBJ1-3; possibly TRBD1 for D (5 bases). V was pared by 2 bases and J by 4 bases, with 12 bases between. The germline CDR1 and CDR2 sequences are SGHAT and FQDESV (reference sequence). This CDR3 spans 15 amino acids. The CDR3 here is CASSLRTPFGNTIYF. For the CDR3, the DNA is TGTGCCAGCAGCTTACGGACACCATTCGGAAACACCATATATTTT.

The V gene is TRBV6-5, the J gene TRBJ1-5; possibly TRBD1 for D (5 bases). The length of the CDR3 is 15 residues. Trimming pared 5 bases from V and 3 bases from J, leaving 14 bases between. The germline CDR1 and CDR2 sequences are MNHEY and SVGAGI. CDR3 nucleotides: TGTGCCAGCAGTAACCAGAGAGGGGACAATCAGCCCCAGCATTTT. This codes for CASSNQRGDNQPQHF.

This chain links TRBV5-6 with TRBJ1-3; possibly TRBD1 for D (5 bases). The germline V gene has CDR1 SGHDT and CDR2 YYEEEE. Trimming shortened V by 5 bases and J by 1 base, and 10 bases separated the two germline ends. CDR3 length equals 14 residues. CDR3: CASRLWGSGNTIYF. The CDR3 coding sequence is TGTGCCAGCAGACTATGGGGGTCTGGAAACACCATATATTTT.

The chain links TRBV3-1 (or the pseudogene TRBV3-2) to TRBJ1-3; D is uncertain. The germline V gene encodes CDR1 LGHDT and CDR2 YNNKEL (reference sequence). The CDR3 is 17 residues long. V dropped 3 bases and J dropped 0 bases, with 15 bases sitting between them. CDR3: CASSHRTEAYSGNTIYF. In DNA form, the CDR3 reads TGTGCCAGCAGCCATAGGACGGAGGCCTACTCTGGAAACACCATATATTTT.

The table lists this clone with a few counts. The same CDR3 arises from other DNA sequences in this sample as well. The V call is TRBV11-3, the J call TRBJ2-5; D not certain. CDR3 length equals 13 residues. V shed 1 base and J shed 1 base, with 4 bases lying between them. Germline V gives CDR1 SGHNT, CDR2 YENEEA. CDR3 nucleotide sequence: TGTGCCAGCAGCTTAGGGGGCCAAGAGACCCAGTACTTC. Translating gives CASSLGGQETQYF.

A note on this clone: The same CDR3 also results from other DNA sequences found in this sample. The chain uses TRBV27 and TRBJ1-1; no definite D call. The ends were cut back, 2 bases at V and 1 base at J, with 5 bases in the middle. Germline V gene sequence: CDR1 MNHEY, CDR2 SMNVEV (reference sequence). The CDR3 is 13 residues long. CDR3 sequence reads: CASSLRRNTEAFF. The DNA for the CDR3 is TGTGCCAGCAGTTTAAGGAGGAACACTGAAGCTTTCTTT.

The chain employs TRBV27 and TRBJ1-6, with 9 bases matching TRBD1. The CDR3 covers 17 residues. Germline V lookup: CDR1 MNHEY, CDR2 SMNVEV (reference sequence). Trimming cost V 6 bases and J 7 bases; bases outside gene matches: 13. The CDR3 coding sequence is TGTGCCAGCAGCTCCCCCCCGGGACAGGGTAGGAATTCACCCCTCCACTTT. It encodes CASSSPPGQGRNSPLHF.

V is TRBV6-5 and J is TRBJ2-1; tentatively, D is TRBD1 or TRBD2 (6 bases each). The CDR3 spans 11 residues. V lost 4 bases and J lost 11, with 9 bases in between. CDR1 and CDR2 (germline): MNHEY, SVGAGI. The CDR3 region is CASSWRDKQFF. In nucleotides, the CDR3 is TGTGCCAGCAGTTGGCGGGACAAGCAGTTCTTC.

This clone was picked up a small number of times. This chain connects TRBV6-2 or TRBV6-3 to TRBJ1-2, with D hard to call. The V end lost 2 bases, the J end lost 9 bases, and 16 bases lay between the germline ends. CDR1 MNHEY and CDR2 SVGEGT come from the germline V gene. This CDR3 is 14 amino acids long. The CDR3 DNA is TGTGCCAGCAGTTACGAGACAAAAAAAGTACGCTACACCTTC. Amino acids: CASSYETKKVRYTF.

The chain employs TRBV30 and TRBJ2-5; 9 nucleotides match TRBD1. The length of the CDR3 is 13 residues. The germline gives CDR1 GTSNPN, CDR2 SVGIG (reference sequence). V lost 6 bases and J lost 5; bases outside the gene matches: 7. CDR3 amino acids: CACLQGAGETQYF. In nucleotides, the CDR3 is TGTGCCTGTTTACAGGGGGCAGGGGAGACCCAGTACTTC.

The rearrangement uses TRBV28 and TRBJ2-5, with 9 bases that match TRBD1. V dropped 5 bases and J dropped 2; count of bases not matched to a gene: 9. Germline values: CDR1 MDHEN, CDR2 SYDVKM. The CDR3 is made up of 16 amino acids. Here the CDR3 DNA reads TGTGCCAGCAGTGGCCTGACAGGGGGGGGGCAAGAGACCCAGTACTTC. Translation: CASSGLTGGGQETQYF.